These 32 T cell receptor beta chains were sequenced from one sample in a study of T cell repertoires in cytomegalovirus infection. Antigens of these TCRs are unknown. TCRdb passed the reads through MiXCR, listing each CDR3 protein once. Of just over 450,000 distinct CDR3 sequences in the sample, roughly 42% were seen once. This sample comprised cultured PBMCs, obtained from culture after CMV antigen stimulation. The receptors stem from a human donor in good health (CMV status not recorded). Some clones in this sample may be carry-over from other donors' samples.

This clonotype was counted between two and nine times. The chain employs TRBV7-2 and TRBJ2-3, with no clear D. CDR3 size: 13 residues. CDR1 SGHTA and CDR2 FQGNSA come from the germline V gene. Between the trimmed V and J ends, which lost 4 bases and 1 base, there was a span of 6 bases. The DNA for the CDR3 is TGTGCCAGCAGCTCGATAGGCACAGATACGCAGTATTTT. Translated: CASSSIGTDTQYF.

The J gene is TRBJ2-2, the V gene TRBV4-1, with D perhaps assigned TRBD1 or TRBD2 (7 bases each). The V gene lost 5 bases and the J gene lost 4 bases, with 17 bases spanning the gap. Germline V gene data show CDR1 as MGHRA and CDR2 as YSYEKL. The CDR3 consists of 16 residues. CDR3 DNA sequence: TGCGCCAGCAGCTCCCCGGGGAGGGGGCGCACCGGGGAGCTGTTTTTT. Its translation is CASSSPGRGRTGELFF.

This rearrangement joins TRBV29-1 to TRBJ2-7; unclear D gene. In germline, CDR1 is SQVTM, CDR2 ANQGSEA. Trimming took off 2 bases at V and 5 bases at J, with 13 bases between the two ends. This CDR3 region has 13 residues. CDR3 sequence: CSVELVGRNEQYF. The CDR3 DNA sequence: TGCAGCGTTGAATTAGTAGGAAGAAACGAGCAGTACTTC.

The gene calls are TRBV4-3 and TRBJ2-3; D is unresolved. The CDR3 contains 14 residues. Trimming removed 0 bases from V and 1 base from J, with 5 bases in between. Per the germline V gene, CDR1 is LGHNA and CDR2 is YSLEER. The CDR3 sequence is CASSQDRGTDTQYF. The CDR3 DNA sequence: TGCGCCAGCAGCCAAGATAGGGGCACAGATACGCAGTATTTT.

The DNA of the CDR3 is TGTGCCAGTAGTAAAAACAGGGGCCACGGCTACACCTTC. It is translated as CASSKNRGHGYTF. The chain couples TRBV19 to TRBJ1-2; 7 bases agree with TRBD1. The CDR3 has 13 amino acids. Germline V gene data show CDR1 as LNHDA and CDR2 as SQIVND (reference sequence). With 4 bases clipped from V and 8 bases from J, the junction kept 7 bases outside the gene matches.

This clonotype was observed a handful of times. This chain links TRBV27 with TRBJ2-5; D is uncertain. Germline assignment: CDR1 MNHEY and CDR2 SMNVEV (reference sequence). Trimming took 1 base from V and 4 from J, leaving 10 bases between them. This CDR3 is built from 14 residues. The CDR3, as DNA: TGTGCCAGCAGTTTATTAGGGCGCCGAGAGACCCAGTACTTC. Translating it yields CASSLLGRRETQYF.

The gene calls are TRBV6-6 and TRBJ1-6; a possible D gene is TRBD1 (5 bases). The germline V and J ends were trimmed by 5 bases and 9 bases, with 14 bases remaining between them. The CDR3 spans 14 residues. Per the germline V gene, CDR1 is MNHNY and CDR2 is SVGAGI (reference sequence). The CDR3 DNA is TGTGCCAGCAGTGAGTTCAGGGTTGGTTCACCCCTCCACTTT. Its translation: CASSEFRVGSPLHF.

This clonotype has a handful of counts. V usage is TRBV19 and J usage is TRBJ2-2; D is perhaps TRBD1 (5 bases). Germline assignment: CDR1 LNHDA and CDR2 SQIVND (reference sequence). This CDR3 has 15 residues. V lost 5 bases and J 1 base, leaving 11 bases between the germline ends. The CDR3 nucleotides read TGTGCCAGTAGTGAAAGGGGTTGGAACACCGGGGAGCTGTTTTTT. Translated: CASSERGWNTGELFF.

This clonotype was seen a handful of times. The V gene is TRBV10-3, the J gene TRBJ2-7; TRBD1 matches 11 bases. V was pared by 6 bases and J by 5 bases, with 12 bases of the junction left unmatched. Germline V lookup: CDR1 ENHRY, CDR2 SYGVKD. The CDR3 is 16 residues long. The DNA for the CDR3 is TGTGCCATCAGCCCCTCTGCTCGGACAGGGGGCAACGAGCAGTACTTC. This gives the protein CAISPSARTGGNEQYF.

This clonotype occurred a few times. The chain joins TRBV2 to TRBJ2-5; D is possibly TRBD1 or TRBD2 (5 bases each). The CDR3 contains 16 residues. V lost 5 bases, J lost 0 bases, and 16 bases lay in between. In germline, CDR1 is SNHLY, CDR2 FYNNEI. DNA for the CDR3: TGTGCCAGCAGTTACCGGGACCGCGGCCACCAAGAGACCCAGTACTTC. Protein: CASSYRDRGHQETQYF.

The chain couples TRBV19 to TRBJ2-1; D might be TRBD2 (6 bases). There are 16 residues in the CDR3. V lost 7 bases, J lost 9 bases, and 25 bases lay in between. Germline V gives CDR1 LNHDA, CDR2 SQIVND (reference sequence). The CDR3 nucleotides are TGTGCCAGTACCATTTGGCGGGGCCCCAGTTCGGGTGAGCAGTTCTTC. This gives the protein CASTIWRGPSSGEQFF.

This clonotype was seen repeatedly, ten times or more. This sequence joins TRBV7-6 and TRBJ2-3; 7 nucleotides match TRBD2. J was trimmed by 0 bases and V by 1 base; bases with no gene match: 4. The germline CDR1 and CDR2 sequences are SGHVS and FNYEAQ. This CDR3 contains 16 residues. CDR3 residues: CASSLGLAASTDTQYF. The CDR3 DNA is TGTGCCAGCAGCTTAGGTCTAGCGGCGAGCACAGATACGCAGTATTTT.

This clonotype was seen only a few times. This chain joins TRBV29-1 and TRBJ2-1; 9 bases line up with TRBD2. This CDR3 is 15 amino acids long. In germline, CDR1 is SQVTM, CDR2 ANQGSEA. V was clipped by 6 bases and J by 7 bases; unmatched bases: 13. The CDR3 loop is CSVRRAQRGANEQFF. The CDR3 DNA reads as TGCAGCGTACGAAGGGCCCAGCGGGGGGCAAATGAGCAGTTCTTC.

This sequence joins TRBV5-4 and TRBJ2-3; TRBD2 matches at 7 bases. This CDR3 has 12 residues. Germline V gives CDR1 SGHNT, CDR2 YYREEE (reference sequence). Germline trimming cut 4 bases from V and 7 bases from J; bases unmatched to any gene: 3. This chain's CDR3 is CASSRDYYTQYF. CDR3 DNA sequence: TGTGCCAGCAGCCGGGACTACTATACGCAGTATTTT.

CDR3 sequence (DNA): TGCAGTGCTACTACTAGCGGGAGTGGACATGAGCAGTTCTTC. Translation: CSATTSGSGHEQFF. The chain recombines TRBV20-1 with TRBJ2-1; the match to TRBD2 covers 11 bases. V trimming: 4 bases; J trimming: 8 bases; junction bases outside the gene matches: 7. CDR1 DFQATT and CDR2 SNEGSKA come from the germline V gene (reference sequence). This CDR3 region has 14 residues.

This clonotype was observed a few times. The chain employs TRBV27 and TRBJ1-6; 8 bases align to TRBD1. The CDR3 runs 15 residues. V dropped 5 bases and J dropped 7; count of bases not matched to a gene: 7. Germline CDR1 reads MNHEY; CDR2 reads SMNVEV (reference sequence). The CDR3 DNA is TGTGCCAGCAGTCCTTCCCGACAGGGGAATTCACCCCTCCACTTT. Its translation is CASSPSRQGNSPLHF.

The chain couples TRBV18 to TRBJ1-1; a possible D gene is TRBD1 (5 bases). V lost 2 bases and J 13 bases, leaving 14 bases between the germline ends. There are 12 residues in the CDR3. Germline V gene data show CDR1 as KGHSH and CDR2 as LQKENI. Here the CDR3 reads CASSPAGGEGFF. The CDR3, as DNA: TGTGCCAGCTCACCAGCGGGGGGTGAGGGTTTCTTT.

This clonotype was counted a single time. This chain uses TRBV28 with TRBJ2-3; D remains unclear. The CDR3 extends over 15 amino acids. V lost 5 bases to trimming and J lost 4 bases, with 16 bases between them. Germline CDR1 reads MDHEN; CDR2 reads SYDVKM. DNA for the CDR3: TGTGCCAGCAGTCCGCCTGAGCTAGTAGCAGATACGCAGTATTTT. Protein: CASSPPELVADTQYF. Using reference TRBV28 and TRBJ2-3 for the parts outside the CDR3, the full variable domain is DVKVTQSSRYLVKRTGEKVFLECVQDMDHENMFWYRQDPGLGLRLIYFSYDVKMKEKGDIPEGYSVSREKKERFSLILESASTNQTSMYLCASSPPELVADTQYFGPGTRLTVL.

This sequence joins TRBV2 and TRBJ1-5; D call uncertain. V shed 8 bases and J shed 0 bases, with 8 bases lying between them. Germline lookup yields CDR1 SNHLY and CDR2 FYNNEI. The CDR3 contains 13 residues. In nucleotides, the CDR3 is TGTGCCAGCTGTACTGTTAGCAATCAGCCCCAGCATTTT. This encodes CASCTVSNQPQHF. Full variable domain (rest looked up from reference TRBV2 and TRBJ1-5): EPEVTQTPSHQVTQMGQEVILRCVPISNHLYFYWYRQILGQKVEFLVSFYNNEISEKSEIFDDQFSVERPDGSNFTLKIRSTKLEDSAMYFCASCTVSNQPQHFGDGTRLSIL.

The chain couples TRBV7-3 to TRBJ2-5; TRBD1 might be the D (5 bases). The CDR3 has 15 residues. The V gene's germline CDR1 is SGHTA and CDR2 FQGTGA. V was clipped by 3 bases and J by 0 bases, with 11 bases between them. The CDR3 protein is CASSLGPTYQETQYF. DNA of the CDR3: TGTGCCAGCAGCTTGGGGCCGACGTACCAAGAGACCCAGTACTTC.

The count of this clonotype is one. This rearrangement joins TRBV2 to TRBJ1-1; possible D gene TRBD1, 5 bases. V dropped 8 bases and J dropped 2 bases, with 15 bases sitting between them. The CDR3 has 14 residues. The germline gives CDR1 SNHLY, CDR2 FYNNEI. CDR3 DNA: TGTGCCAGCCGCGGGAGGGGCTATAACACTGAAGCTTTCTTT. This codes for CASRGRGYNTEAFF.

This clonotype was seen a handful of times. CDR3 amino acids: CASSFGGPGELFF. The CDR3, as DNA: TGTGCCAGCAGTTTTGGGGGTCCCGGGGAGCTGTTTTTT. The chain joins TRBV12-3 or TRBV12-4 to TRBJ2-2; tentatively, D is TRBD1 or TRBD2 (5 bases each). Trimming took 3 bases from V and 6 from J, leaving 8 bases between them. This CDR3 spans 13 amino acids.

This clonotype has just a few counts. This chain links TRBV11-2 with TRBJ1-3; 7 bases are shared with TRBD1. Germline values: CDR1 SGHAT, CDR2 FQNNGV. The CDR3 runs 16 residues. The V gene end was trimmed by 4 bases and the J gene end by 2 bases; junction bases not matched to a gene: 8. For the CDR3, the DNA is TGTGCCAGCAGCTCCTACAGGGGAAGGGCTGGAAACACCATATATTTT. Protein product: CASSSYRGRAGNTIYF.

This chain connects TRBV7-8 to TRBJ1-4; tentatively, D is TRBD1 (6 bases). The CDR3 length is 15 residues. V was pared by 5 bases and J by 8 bases, with 18 bases between. CDR1 is SGHVS, CDR2 FQNEAQ, per germline. The CDR3 DNA sequence: TGTGCCAGCAGCCCGGGAGCGGGGGCGCAAGAAAAACTGTTTTTT. Translation: CASSPGAGAQEKLFF.

This clonotype has at least ten counts. This chain links TRBV7-2 with TRBJ2-3; 14 bases agree with TRBD2. Germline V gives CDR1 SGHTA, CDR2 FQGNSA. The CDR3 consists of 18 residues. V lost 6 bases to trimming and J lost 0 bases; unmatched junction nucleotides: 8. The CDR3 reads CASRPGLAGGLSTDTQYF. The CDR3 DNA reads TGTGCCAGCAGACCTGGACTAGCGGGGGGCCTAAGCACAGATACGCAGTATTTT.

CDR3 residues: CASGSGTVSYNEQFF. The CDR3, as DNA: TGTGCCAGCGGTTCCGGGACCGTCTCCTACAATGAGCAGTTCTTC. The V gene is TRBV6-2 or TRBV6-3, the J gene TRBJ2-1; D may match TRBD1 or TRBD2 (5 bases each). CDR3 length equals 15 residues. With 8 bases removed from V and 0 bases from J, the gap between germline ends came to 14 bases. Germline V gene sequence: CDR1 MNHEY, CDR2 SVGEGT.

This clonotype appeared many times. The chain carries TRBV7-2 and TRBJ2-3; the match to TRBD2 covers 9 bases. J gave up 2 bases and V 4 bases, and 7 bases lay outside the gene matches. CDR3 size: 16 residues. In germline, CDR1 is SGHTA, CDR2 FQGNSA. CDR3 residues: CASSSQGLAITDTQYF. DNA of the CDR3: TGTGCCAGCAGCTCTCAGGGACTAGCCATCACAGATACGCAGTATTTT.

This chain links TRBV7-3 with TRBJ1-3, with 10 nucleotides matching TRBD1. CDR1 SGHTA and CDR2 FQGTGA come from the germline V gene. The CDR3 runs to 15 residues. V lost 5 bases, J lost 8 bases, and 9 bases stayed unmatched. CDR3 sequence (DNA): TGTGCCAGCAGCGCTCGGACAGGGGGTTTGGACACCATATATTTT. As protein: CASSARTGGLDTIYF.

This clonotype was detected only a few times. This chain joins TRBV11-2 and TRBJ2-7; either TRBD1 or TRBD2 may supply D (5 bases each). The CDR3 length is 15 residues. In germline, CDR1 is SGHAT, CDR2 FQNNGV. Trimming shortened V by 0 bases and J by 11 bases, and 20 bases separated the two germline ends. This CDR3 is CASSLDPGAYTVKYF. The CDR3, as DNA: TGTGCCAGCAGCTTAGATCCCGGGGCTTATACAGTTAAGTACTTC.

The V gene is TRBV4-3, the J gene TRBJ2-2, with 7 bases fitting TRBD2. Losses at the gene ends were 3 bases for V and 5 bases for J; bases not matched to a gene: 3. Per germline, CDR1 LGHNA and CDR2 YSLEER. CDR3 length: 14 residues. CDR3 protein: CASSQGLTTGELFF. The CDR3 DNA follows: TGCGCCAGCAGCCAGGGACTAACTACCGGGGAGCTGTTTTTT.

The chain combines TRBV7-2 with TRBJ1-6; D unclear. The CDR3 runs to 15 residues. With 1 base removed from V and 4 bases from J, the gap between germline ends came to 8 bases. The germline V gene has CDR1 SGHTA and CDR2 FQGNSA. CDR3 in amino acids: CASSLETPYNSPLHF. In nucleotides, the CDR3 is TGTGCCAGCAGCTTAGAGACTCCTTATAATTCACCCCTCCACTTT.

The chain uses TRBV19 and TRBJ2-5; possibly TRBD1 for D (6 bases). The V gene's germline CDR1 is LNHDA and CDR2 SQIVND (reference sequence). This CDR3 is built from 13 residues. The ends were cut back, 4 bases at V and 4 bases at J, with 10 bases in the middle. DNA for the CDR3: TGTGCCAGTAGTACGAGGGGGTCAGAGACCCAGTACTTC. This codes for CASSTRGSETQYF.